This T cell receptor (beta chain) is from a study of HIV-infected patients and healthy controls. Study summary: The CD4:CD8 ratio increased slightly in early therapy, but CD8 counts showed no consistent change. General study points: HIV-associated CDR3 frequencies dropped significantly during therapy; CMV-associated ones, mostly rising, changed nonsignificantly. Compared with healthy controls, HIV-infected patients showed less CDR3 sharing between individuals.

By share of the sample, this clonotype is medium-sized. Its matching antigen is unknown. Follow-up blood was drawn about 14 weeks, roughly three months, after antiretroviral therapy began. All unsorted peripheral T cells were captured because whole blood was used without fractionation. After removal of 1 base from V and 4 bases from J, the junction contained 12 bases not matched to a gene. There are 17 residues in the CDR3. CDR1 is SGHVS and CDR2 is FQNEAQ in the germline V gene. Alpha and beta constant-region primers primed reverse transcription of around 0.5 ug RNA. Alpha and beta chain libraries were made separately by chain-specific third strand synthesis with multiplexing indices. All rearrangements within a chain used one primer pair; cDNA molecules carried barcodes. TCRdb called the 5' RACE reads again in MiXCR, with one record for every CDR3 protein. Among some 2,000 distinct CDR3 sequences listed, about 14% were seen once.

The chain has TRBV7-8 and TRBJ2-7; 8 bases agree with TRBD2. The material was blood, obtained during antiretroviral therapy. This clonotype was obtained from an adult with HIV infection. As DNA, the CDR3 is TGTGCCAGCAGCTTAGTTGATTTCAGCGGGAGAGGGTACGAGCAGTACTTC. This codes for CASSLVDFSGRGYEQYF.